This is a list of T cell receptor beta chains from one sample in a study of memory CD4+ T cells and cytomegalovirus serostatus. Data came from immunoSEQ multiplex PCR; TCRdb stores just in-frame clones and leaves some out. The sample carries fewer than 35,000 clones, about 80% recorded once. The sample comprised memory CD4+ T cells from blood. Receptors were obtained from an adult in good health and CMV-seronegative. The CDR3 runs from the conserved cysteine through the conserved F or W.

v_gene	j_gene	CDR3aa
TRBV9	TRBJ2-2	CASSGTGLNTGELFF
TRBV5-1	TRBJ2-7	CASTGGPYEQYF
TRBV30	TRBJ1-3	CAWSVGQGNTIYF
TRBV5-6	TRBJ2-7	CASRRSGRLTDYEQYF
TRBV30	TRBJ1-6	CAWSATGVRNSPLHF
TRBV13	TRBJ2-1	CASTQAGTGRGGEQFF
TRBV7-2	TRBJ2-3	CASSRVVGASTDTQYF
TRBV30	TRBJ2-3	CAWSVLSRTDTQYF
TRBV5-1	TRBJ2-5	CASSIQETQYF
TRBV28	TRBJ1-6	CASKGTSNSPLHF
TRBV2	TRBJ2-1	CASSEQRGSREQFF
TRBV7-2	TRBJ1-5	CASSTRTGAWPQHF
TRBV30	TRBJ1-2	CAWSVSSGRSYGYTF
TRBV2	TRBJ1-2	CASRAITYGYTF
TRBV6-1	TRBJ1-2	CASSTGGAYYGYTF
TRBV7-8	TRBJ2-1	CASSLVAGWNNEQFF
TRBV19	TRBJ1-5	CASSIGRYNLGQPQHF
TRBV7-9	TRBJ1-1	CASSSQGMNTEAFF
TRBV11-2	TRBJ1-1	CASSLKRNTEAFF
TRBV5-1	TRBJ2-5	CASSLANQGLPVSTQYF
TRBV6-5	TRBJ1-5	CASTQGINQPQHF
TRBV21-1	TRBJ2-7	CASIRGDKVVYEQYF
TRBV5-1	TRBJ2-5	CASSLWTGVETQYF
TRBV7-2	TRBJ2-3	CASRISGMSADTQYF
TRBV5-6	TRBJ1-1	CASSLAGIQEATEAFF
TRBV11-2	TRBJ2-1	CASSLDRGDEQFF
TRBV4-1	TRBJ1-2	CASSRDRVGYGYTF
TRBV11-3	TRBJ2-7	CASSLVSYEQYF
TRBV27	TRBJ1-6	CASRDSRGNSPLHF
TRBV7-3	TRBJ1-2	CASSLAGSGGYTF
TRBV18	TRBJ2-7	CASSPRSRGWDPTGFYEQYF
TRBV6-1	TRBJ1-1	CASSDWTVRLNTEAFF
TRBV28	TRBJ1-1	CASSLVSAGNTEAFF
TRBV5-1	TRBJ2-7	CASSQGTGGYEQYF
TRBV18	TRBJ1-3	CASSPRAEGAGNTIYF
TRBV19	TRBJ1-1	CASSIRSGTDEAFF
TRBV4-2	TRBJ1-4	CASSQQQGQSEKLFF
TRBV25-1	TRBJ2-2	CASSESWATGELFF
TRBV21-1	TRBJ1-3	CASRPSISSRNTIYF
TRBV5-1	TRBJ2-7	CASSLGYLEEQYF